Listed below are T cell receptor beta chains from one sample, sequenced in a study of blood T cell repertoires in COVID-19. Some clones are missing from TCRdb's copy, which holds only in-frame ones; the method was immunoSEQ multiplex PCR. The sample consists of about 230,000 clones, roughly 86% of them appearing once. Input material: PBMCs or T cells enriched from blood (not recorded which). The receptors come from a woman in her 30s with acute COVID-19. Each CDR3 is given with its conserved first and last residue. The D gene is left open where the match is weak. A row's size may be missing; if present it is once, few, many or a size class.

v_gene: TRBV6-5
j_gene: TRBJ1-4
d_gene: TRBD1
abundance: .
CDR3nt: TGTGCCAGCAGTTACTCGACAGGGGGGGAAAAACTGTTTTTT
CDR3aa: CASSYSTGGEKLFF

v_gene: TRBV7-9
j_gene: TRBJ1-5
d_gene: TRBD1
abundance: .
CDR3nt: TGTGCCAGCAGCGAAACAGGGGAAAATCAGCCCCAGCATTTT
CDR3aa: CASSETGENQPQHF

v_gene: TRBV5-1
j_gene: TRBJ2-1
d_gene: .
abundance: .
CDR3nt: TGCGCCAGCAGCTTGCATGGACAAGGGAGGTTTGGATCCTACAATGAGCAGTTCTTC
CDR3aa: CASSLHGQGRFGSYNEQFF

v_gene: TRBV29-1
j_gene: TRBJ2-2
d_gene: TRBD1
abundance: .
CDR3nt: TGCAGCGCAGGACAGGGGGCGCCTGGCGGGGAGCTGTTTTTT
CDR3aa: CSAGQGAPGGELFF

v_gene: TRBV6-2/TRBV6-3
j_gene: TRBJ2-7
d_gene: TRBD1
abundance: .
CDR3nt: TGTGCCAGCAGTTACATCCAGGGGGCCTACGAGCAGTACTTC
CDR3aa: CASSYIQGAYEQYF

v_gene: TRBV29-1
j_gene: TRBJ2-4
d_gene: .
abundance: .
CDR3nt: TGCAGCGTTGGGGGGCCGGGACGGCTAGCCAAAAACATTCAGTACTTC
CDR3aa: CSVGGPGRLAKNIQYF

v_gene: TRBV5-1
j_gene: TRBJ1-3
d_gene: TRBD1
abundance: .
CDR3nt: TGCGCCAGCAGCCGGACAGGGAACCCTGGAAACACCATATATTTT
CDR3aa: CASSRTGNPGNTIYF

v_gene: TRBV28
j_gene: TRBJ1-4
d_gene: .
abundance: .
CDR3nt: TGTGCCAGCAGTTACCCCGGGACAACTAATGAAAAACTGTTTTTT
CDR3aa: CASSYPGTTNEKLFF

v_gene: TRBV11-2
j_gene: TRBJ1-3
d_gene: .
abundance: .
CDR3nt: TGTGCCAGCAGCTTGGGACTCCTCCGGGCTGGAAACACCATATATTTT
CDR3aa: CASSLGLLRAGNTIYF

v_gene: TRBV11-2
j_gene: TRBJ1-1
d_gene: .
abundance: .
CDR3nt: TGTGCCAGCACCCGGACAGTCATGAACACTGAAGCTTTCTTT
CDR3aa: CASTRTVMNTEAFF

v_gene: TRBV9
j_gene: TRBJ1-2
d_gene: TRBD1
abundance: .
CDR3nt: TGTGCCAGCAGCGTAGGGTATCCAGGACAGGGAGACTATGGCTACACCTTC
CDR3aa: CASSVGYPGQGDYGYTF

v_gene: TRBV5-5
j_gene: TRBJ1-2
d_gene: TRBD1
abundance: .
CDR3nt: TGTGCCAGCAGGGTGATGGACAGGGTGGATGGCTACACCTTC
CDR3aa: CASRVMDRVDGYTF

v_gene: TRBV7-2
j_gene: TRBJ1-1
d_gene: .
abundance: once
CDR3nt: TGTGCCAGCAGCTTAGGTCCGGGATTCGACACTGAAGCTTTCTTT
CDR3aa: CASSLGPGFDTEAFF

v_gene: TRBV27
j_gene: TRBJ2-5
d_gene: .
abundance: .
CDR3nt: TGTGCCAGCAGTAGGGGGGAGACCCAGTACTTC
CDR3aa: CASSRGETQYF

v_gene: TRBV9
j_gene: TRBJ1-3
d_gene: .
abundance: .
CDR3nt: TGTGCCAGCAGCATGTCCGGAGGACTAGGTCCTGGAAACACCATATATTTT
CDR3aa: CASSMSGGLGPGNTIYF

v_gene: TRBV5-1
j_gene: TRBJ2-7
d_gene: TRBD1
abundance: few
CDR3nt: TGCGCCAGCAGCTTGGGACAGGGGGCGGCCTACGAGCAGTACTTC
CDR3aa: CASSLGQGAAYEQYF

v_gene: TRBV6-5
j_gene: TRBJ2-3
d_gene: .
abundance: .
CDR3nt: TGTGCCAGCAGAAGCCCCGGACTTCCAGATACGCAGTATTTT
CDR3aa: CASRSPGLPDTQYF

v_gene: TRBV19
j_gene: TRBJ1-1
d_gene: TRBD1
abundance: .
CDR3nt: TGTGCCACCCTGGACAGGGTTGAAGCTTTCTTT
CDR3aa: CATLDRVEAFF

v_gene: TRBV30
j_gene: TRBJ1-2
d_gene: .
abundance: .
CDR3nt: TGTGCCTGGACGTCGACGGGTTACAACTATGGCTACACCTTC
CDR3aa: CAWTSTGYNYGYTF

v_gene: TRBV28
j_gene: TRBJ1-2
d_gene: .
abundance: .
CDR3nt: TGTGCCAGCCTCAGGGTTAACTATGGCTACACCTTC
CDR3aa: CASLRVNYGYTF

v_gene: TRBV6-5
j_gene: TRBJ2-2
d_gene: TRBD2
abundance: .
CDR3nt: TGTGCCACCGGAGAGGGACTAGCGGGGGTCGGGGAGCTGTTTTTT
CDR3aa: CATGEGLAGVGELFF

v_gene: TRBV2
j_gene: TRBJ1-2
d_gene: TRBD1
abundance: .
CDR3nt: TGTGCCAGCAGTGAATCTAGCGACAGGGCAAACTATGGCTACACCTTC
CDR3aa: CASSESSDRANYGYTF

v_gene: TRBV10-3
j_gene: TRBJ2-7
d_gene: TRBD2
abundance: .
CDR3nt: TGTGCCGCCGCAGGGGGCGAACTAGCGGGGAACTACGAGCAGTACTTC
CDR3aa: CAAAGGELAGNYEQYF

v_gene: TRBV19
j_gene: TRBJ1-4
d_gene: .
abundance: .
CDR3nt: TGTGCCAGTAGTATCGCGATGAATGAAAAACTGTTTTTT
CDR3aa: CASSIAMNEKLFF

v_gene: TRBV5-1
j_gene: TRBJ2-5
d_gene: .
abundance: .
CDR3nt: TGCGCCAGCAGCTTGGCCGCTAGCGAGTCAGAGACCCAGTACTTC
CDR3aa: CASSLAASESETQYF

v_gene: TRBV29-1
j_gene: TRBJ2-1
d_gene: .
abundance: .
CDR3nt: TGCAGCGTTGTAGACAATGAGCAGTTCTTC
CDR3aa: CSVVDNEQFF

v_gene: TRBV19
j_gene: TRBJ1-4
d_gene: .
abundance: .
CDR3nt: TGTGCCAGTAGTGTGACGGGAACTAATGAAAAACTGTTTTTT
CDR3aa: CASSVTGTNEKLFF

v_gene: TRBV7-2
j_gene: TRBJ1-6
d_gene: TRBD1
abundance: few
CDR3nt: TGTGCCAGCAGCTCGTTAACCGGGACAGGGAGTTCACCCCTCCACTTT
CDR3aa: CASSSLTGTGSSPLHF

v_gene: TRBV6-6
j_gene: TRBJ2-2
d_gene: .
abundance: .
CDR3nt: TGTGCCAGCAATGGGTGGGAGGCCGGGGAGCTGTTTTTT
CDR3aa: CASNGWEAGELFF

v_gene: TRBV4-3
j_gene: TRBJ2-7
d_gene: TRBD1
abundance: .
CDR3nt: TGCGCCAGCAGCCAAGATCCCAGGGGGCATGAGCAGTACTTC
CDR3aa: CASSQDPRGHEQYF

v_gene: TRBV18
j_gene: TRBJ1-4
d_gene: .
abundance: .
CDR3nt: TGTGCCAGCTCACCACTACCGTCAGGGTACGAAAAACTGTTTTTT
CDR3aa: CASSPLPSGYEKLFF

v_gene: TRBV6-1
j_gene: TRBJ1-2
d_gene: .
abundance: .
CDR3nt: TGTGCCAGCAGTGAAGCGCGTCACAGCAATTATGGCTACACCTTC
CDR3aa: CASSEARHSNYGYTF

v_gene: TRBV30
j_gene: TRBJ2-2
d_gene: TRBD1
abundance: .
CDR3nt: TGTGCCTGGAGTGTCACGACAGGGGGCAACGGGGAGCTGTTTTTT
CDR3aa: CAWSVTTGGNGELFF

v_gene: TRBV20-1
j_gene: TRBJ2-3
d_gene: .
abundance: .
CDR3nt: TGCAGTGCTAGTGGCGGCGCGGAGTATTTT
CDR3aa: CSASGGAEYF

v_gene: TRBV15
j_gene: TRBJ2-2
d_gene: .
abundance: .
CDR3nt: TGTGCCACCAGGATTCGTGGGGGCCCTGACACCGGGGAGCTGTTTTTT
CDR3aa: CATRIRGGPDTGELFF

v_gene: TRBV30
j_gene: TRBJ2-3
d_gene: TRBD2
abundance: .
CDR3nt: TGTGCCTGGAGACTAGCGGGGGGGAGTACGCAGTATTTT
CDR3aa: CAWRLAGGSTQYF

v_gene: TRBV6-5
j_gene: TRBJ1-5
d_gene: .
abundance: once
CDR3nt: TGTGCCAGCAGATCCGGCAGGGCGGATCAGCCCCAGCATTTT
CDR3aa: CASRSGRADQPQHF

v_gene: TRBV6-2/TRBV6-3
j_gene: TRBJ1-2
d_gene: .
abundance: .
CDR3nt: TGTGCCAGCAGTTATGGGCTGGTTTCCTATGGCTACACCTTC
CDR3aa: CASSYGLVSYGYTF

v_gene: TRBV7-3
j_gene: TRBJ1-6
d_gene: TRBD1
abundance: .
CDR3nt: TGTGCCAGCAGCTTAGGACAGGTCACTTCACCCCTCCACTTT
CDR3aa: CASSLGQVTSPLHF

v_gene: TRBV4-3
j_gene: TRBJ1-1
d_gene: TRBD1
abundance: few
CDR3nt: TGCGCCAGCAGCCAAAACAGGGGGTTGTGGACTGAAGCTTTCTTT
CDR3aa: CASSQNRGLWTEAFF

v_gene: TRBV11-2
j_gene: TRBJ1-6
d_gene: .
abundance: .
CDR3nt: TGTGCCAGCAGCTTAGGCAGGGTAATTGATTCACCCCTCCACTTT
CDR3aa: CASSLGRVIDSPLHF

v_gene: TRBV4-1
j_gene: TRBJ1-2
d_gene: TRBD1
abundance: .
CDR3nt: TGCGCCAGCAGCCACTCGACAGGGTCCTATGGCTACACCTTC
CDR3aa: CASSHSTGSYGYTF

v_gene: TRBV5-1
j_gene: TRBJ2-1
d_gene: .
abundance: .
CDR3nt: TGCGCCAGCAGGGCCGGGACTCTCTCCTACAATGAGCAGTTCTTC
CDR3aa: CASRAGTLSYNEQFF

v_gene: TRBV5-1
j_gene: TRBJ1-2
d_gene: .
abundance: .
CDR3nt: TGCGCCAGCAGGATGACGGGACACATGAATGGCTACACCTTC
CDR3aa: CASRMTGHMNGYTF

v_gene: TRBV6-6
j_gene: TRBJ1-2
d_gene: .
abundance: .
CDR3nt: TGTGCCAGCAGTTACTCTTTGGGCAATGGCTACACCTTC
CDR3aa: CASSYSLGNGYTF

v_gene: TRBV10-1
j_gene: TRBJ2-5
d_gene: .
abundance: .
CDR3nt: TGCGCCAGCAGTGACACAGGGGGGGAAGAGACCCAGTACTTC
CDR3aa: CASSDTGGEETQYF

v_gene: TRBV19
j_gene: TRBJ2-5
d_gene: .
abundance: .
CDR3nt: TGTGCCAGTAGTCCCTCGATGGGGGCAGGAAAGACCCAGTACTTC
CDR3aa: CASSPSMGAGKTQYF

v_gene: TRBV5-1
j_gene: TRBJ1-2
d_gene: .
abundance: .
CDR3nt: TGCGCCAGCAGTTTCCCGCTGGAGGGGTATGGCTACACCTTC
CDR3aa: CASSFPLEGYGYTF

v_gene: TRBV27
j_gene: TRBJ1-2
d_gene: .
abundance: .
CDR3nt: TGTGCCAGCAGTTTATCTCTTAACTATGGCTACACCTTC
CDR3aa: CASSLSLNYGYTF